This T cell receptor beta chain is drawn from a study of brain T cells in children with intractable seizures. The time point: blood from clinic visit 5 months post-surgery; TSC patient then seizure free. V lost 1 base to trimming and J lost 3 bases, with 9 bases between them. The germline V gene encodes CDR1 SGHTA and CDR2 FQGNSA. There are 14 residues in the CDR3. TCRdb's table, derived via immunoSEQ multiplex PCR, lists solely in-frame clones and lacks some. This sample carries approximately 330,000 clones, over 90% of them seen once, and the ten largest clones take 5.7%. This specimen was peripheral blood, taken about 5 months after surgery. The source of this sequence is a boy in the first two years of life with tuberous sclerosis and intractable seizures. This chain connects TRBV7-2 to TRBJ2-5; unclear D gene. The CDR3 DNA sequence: TGTGCCAGCAGCTTAGGTTCGGTTGAAGAGACCCAGTACTTC. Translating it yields CASSLGSVEETQYF.